The 11 T cell receptor beta chains presented below share a single source sample, sequenced in a study of T cell repertoires in cytomegalovirus infection. These receptors have no known antigen. TCRdb re-derived calls from the reads in MiXCR, one entry per CDR3 protein. The data contain roughly 110,000 distinct CDR3 sequences, 30% of them singletons. The source was CD8+ T cells from cultured PBMCs, collected from culture after CMV antigen stimulation. Receptors originate from a human donor in good health (CMV status not recorded). Some clones in this sample may be carry-over from other donors' samples.

The DNA for the CDR3 is TGTGCCAGCAGCCTGACCGAAATCCGGGTTACAGATACGCAGTATTTT. This gives the protein CASSLTEIRVTDTQYF. The rearrangement links TRBV4-2 to TRBJ2-3; unclear D gene. Trimming removed 4 bases from V and 3 bases from J, with 17 bases in between. CDR1 is LGHNA, CDR2 YNFKEQ, per germline. CDR3 size: 16 residues.

This clonotype was seen a few times. The chain recombines TRBV28 with TRBJ2-1, with 8 bases lining up with TRBD1. The CDR3 contains 14 residues. The junction had 6 bases not matched to a gene; V was cut back by 7 bases and J by 4 bases. The germline V gene has CDR1 MDHEN and CDR2 SYDVKM. CDR3 bases: TGTGCCAGCAAACTCGGGACAGGTTACAATGAGCAGTTCTTC. Translating it yields CASKLGTGYNEQFF.

The chain couples TRBV28 to TRBJ2-7; D unclear. Germline values: CDR1 MDHEN, CDR2 SYDVKM. The CDR3 loop spans 14 amino acids. V was clipped by 1 base and J by 0 bases, with 7 bases between them. CDR3 protein: CASSLYEGSYEQYF. Here the CDR3 DNA reads TGTGCCAGCAGTTTATATGAAGGCTCCTACGAGCAGTACTTC.

The rearrangement links TRBV5-1 to TRBJ2-7; 14 bases line up with TRBD2. Germline V gene lookup returns CDR1 SGHRS and CDR2 YFSETQ. This CDR3 is 20 amino acids long. V dropped 5 bases and J dropped 3; count of bases not matched to a gene: 19. The CDR3 sequence is CASRLGLAGGQNGIFYEQYF. The CDR3 DNA reads as TGCGCCAGCAGACTAGGACTAGCGGGGGGCCAGAATGGAATCTTCTACGAGCAGTACTTC. Supplemented by reference TRBV5-1 and TRBJ2-7, the full variable domain reads KAGVTQTPRYLIKTRGQQVTLSCSPISGHRSVSWYQQTPGQGLQFLFEYFSETQRNKGNFPGRFSGRQFSNSRSEMNVSTLELGDSALYLCASRLGLAGGQNGIFYEQYFGPGTRLTVT.

This chain connects TRBV4-1 to TRBJ2-7, with TRBD1 identical over 7 bases. V gave up 6 bases and J gave up 6 bases; unmatched junction bases: 8. CDR1 and CDR2 (germline): MGHRA, YSYEKL. The length of the CDR3 is 13 residues. CDR3: CASRGGPQSEQYF. CDR3 nucleotide sequence: TGCGCCAGCAGAGGGGGCCCCCAATCCGAGCAGTACTTC.

This rearrangement joins TRBV6-5 to TRBJ1-5, with D possibly being TRBD1 (6 bases). V lost 5 bases and J 1 base, leaving 15 bases between the germline ends. This CDR3 has 16 amino acids. Germline V gene lookup returns CDR1 MNHEY and CDR2 SVGAGI. CDR3 amino acids: CASSPRGRGSNQPQHF. Here the CDR3 DNA reads TGTGCCAGCAGTCCCCGCGGGAGGGGGAGCAATCAGCCCCAGCATTTT.

For this clonotype: One junction end disagrees with the germline gene, perhaps due to a read error. This chain uses TRBV7-4 with TRBJ1-6; 7 nucleotides agree with TRBD1. This CDR3 has 15 amino acids. Per the germline V gene, CDR1 is SGHVT and CDR2 is SQSDAQ. The CDR3 region is CACSLVAGGNSPLHF. CDR3 sequence (DNA): TGTGCCTGCAGCTTAGTGGCAGGGGGAAATTCACCCCTCCACTTT.

The sample holds a few counts of this clonotype. The V call is TRBV7-9, the J call TRBJ1-4; D remains unclear. The CDR3 runs 14 residues. CDR1 is SEHNR and CDR2 is FQNEAQ in the germline V gene (reference sequence). The V gene lost 4 bases and the J gene lost 4 bases, with 10 bases spanning the gap. The CDR3 DNA sequence: TGTGCCAGCAGCTCTCCAGCTTTTAATGAAAAACTGTTTTTT. This translates into CASSSPAFNEKLFF.

This chain joins TRBV4-1 and TRBJ2-7; tentatively, D is TRBD1 (7 bases). The germline CDR1 and CDR2 sequences are MGHRA and YSYEKL. The CDR3 has 12 residues. V shed 5 bases and J shed 7 bases, with 12 bases lying between them. CDR3 protein: CASSKTGREQYF. In DNA, the CDR3 is TGCGCCAGCAGCAAGACAGGGAGGGAGCAGTACTTC.

This rearrangement joins TRBV12-3 or TRBV12-4 to TRBJ2-1, with no clear D. This CDR3 region has 13 residues. With 1 base removed from V and 9 bases from J, the gap between germline ends came to 10 bases. CDR3 region: CASSLVVIGEQFF. For the CDR3, the DNA is TGTGCCAGCAGTTTAGTTGTTATCGGTGAGCAGTTCTTC.

This clonotype turned up a few times. The rearrangement uses TRBV7-2 and TRBJ1-5; D call uncertain. The CDR3 is 15 residues long. Germline values: CDR1 SGHTA, CDR2 FQGNSA. V gave up 4 bases and J gave up 1 base, with 11 bases separating them. The CDR3 reads CASSSEGPSNQPQHF. For the CDR3, the DNA is TGTGCCAGCAGCTCCGAAGGGCCGAGCAATCAGCCCCAGCATTTT.